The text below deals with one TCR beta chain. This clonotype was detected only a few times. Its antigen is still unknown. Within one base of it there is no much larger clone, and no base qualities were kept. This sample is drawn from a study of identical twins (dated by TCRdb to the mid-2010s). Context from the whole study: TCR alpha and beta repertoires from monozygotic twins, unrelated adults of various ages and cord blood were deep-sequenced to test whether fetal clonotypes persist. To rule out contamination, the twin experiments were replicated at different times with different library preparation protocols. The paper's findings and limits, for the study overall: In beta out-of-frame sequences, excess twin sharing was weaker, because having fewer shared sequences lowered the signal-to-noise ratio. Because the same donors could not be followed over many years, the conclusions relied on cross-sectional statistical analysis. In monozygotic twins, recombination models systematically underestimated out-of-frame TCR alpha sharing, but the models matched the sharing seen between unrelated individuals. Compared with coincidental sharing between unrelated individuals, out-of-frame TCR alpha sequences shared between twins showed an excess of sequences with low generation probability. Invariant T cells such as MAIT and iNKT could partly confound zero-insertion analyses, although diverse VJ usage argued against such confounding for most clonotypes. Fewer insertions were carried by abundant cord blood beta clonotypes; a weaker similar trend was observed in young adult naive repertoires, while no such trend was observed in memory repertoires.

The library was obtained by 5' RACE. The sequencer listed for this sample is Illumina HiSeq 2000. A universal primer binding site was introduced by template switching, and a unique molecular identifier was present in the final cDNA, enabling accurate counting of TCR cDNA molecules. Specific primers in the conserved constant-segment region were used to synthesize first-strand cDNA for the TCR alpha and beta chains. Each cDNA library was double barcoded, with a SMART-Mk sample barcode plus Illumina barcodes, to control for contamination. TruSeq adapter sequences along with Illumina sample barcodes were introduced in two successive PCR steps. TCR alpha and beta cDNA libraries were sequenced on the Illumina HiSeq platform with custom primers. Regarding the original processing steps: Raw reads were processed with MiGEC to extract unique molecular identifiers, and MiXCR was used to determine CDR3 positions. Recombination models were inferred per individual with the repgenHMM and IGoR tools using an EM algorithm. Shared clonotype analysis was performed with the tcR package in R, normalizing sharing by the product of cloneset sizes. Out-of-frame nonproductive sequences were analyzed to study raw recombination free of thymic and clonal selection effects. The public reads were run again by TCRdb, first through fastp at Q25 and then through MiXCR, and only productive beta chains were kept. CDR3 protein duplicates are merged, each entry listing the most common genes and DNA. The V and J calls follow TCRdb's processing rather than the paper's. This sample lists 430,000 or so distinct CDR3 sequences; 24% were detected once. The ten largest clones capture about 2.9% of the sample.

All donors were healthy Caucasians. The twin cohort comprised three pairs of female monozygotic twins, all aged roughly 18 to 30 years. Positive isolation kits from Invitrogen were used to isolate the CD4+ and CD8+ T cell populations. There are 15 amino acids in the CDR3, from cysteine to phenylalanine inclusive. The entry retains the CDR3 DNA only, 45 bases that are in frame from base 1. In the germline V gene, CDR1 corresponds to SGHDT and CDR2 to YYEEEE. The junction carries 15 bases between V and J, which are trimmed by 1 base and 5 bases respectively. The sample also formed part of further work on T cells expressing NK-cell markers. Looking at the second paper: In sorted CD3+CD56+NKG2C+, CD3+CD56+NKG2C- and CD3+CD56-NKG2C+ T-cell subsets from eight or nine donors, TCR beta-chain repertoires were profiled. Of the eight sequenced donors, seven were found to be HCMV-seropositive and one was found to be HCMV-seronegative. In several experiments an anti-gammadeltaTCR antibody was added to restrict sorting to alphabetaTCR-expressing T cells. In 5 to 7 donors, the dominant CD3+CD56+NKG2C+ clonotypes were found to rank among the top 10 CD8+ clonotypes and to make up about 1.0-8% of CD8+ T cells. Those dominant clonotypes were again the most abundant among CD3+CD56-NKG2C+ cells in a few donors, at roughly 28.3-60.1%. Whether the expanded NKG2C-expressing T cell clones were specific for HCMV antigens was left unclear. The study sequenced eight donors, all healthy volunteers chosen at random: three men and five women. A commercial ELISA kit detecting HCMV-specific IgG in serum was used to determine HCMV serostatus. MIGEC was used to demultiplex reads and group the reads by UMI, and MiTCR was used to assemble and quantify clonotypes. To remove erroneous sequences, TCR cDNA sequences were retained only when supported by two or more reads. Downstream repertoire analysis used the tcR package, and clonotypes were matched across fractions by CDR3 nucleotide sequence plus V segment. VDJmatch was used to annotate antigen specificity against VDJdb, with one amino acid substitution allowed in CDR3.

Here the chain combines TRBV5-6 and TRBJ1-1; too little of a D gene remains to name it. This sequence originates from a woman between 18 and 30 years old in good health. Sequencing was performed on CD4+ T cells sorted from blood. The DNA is TGTGCCAGCAGCTTGCTGGCGGTTGGGTATACTGAAGCTTTCTTT. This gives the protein CASSLLAVGYTEAFF.